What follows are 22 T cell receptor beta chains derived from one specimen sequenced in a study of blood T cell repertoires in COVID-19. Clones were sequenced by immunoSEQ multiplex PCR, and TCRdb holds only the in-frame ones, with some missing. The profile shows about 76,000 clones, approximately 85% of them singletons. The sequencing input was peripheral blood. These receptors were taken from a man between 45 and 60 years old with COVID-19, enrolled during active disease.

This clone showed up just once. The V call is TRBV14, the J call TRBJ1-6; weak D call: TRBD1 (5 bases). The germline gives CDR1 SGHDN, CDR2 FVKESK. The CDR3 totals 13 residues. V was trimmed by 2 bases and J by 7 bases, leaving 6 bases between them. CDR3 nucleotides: TGTGCCAGCAGCCAAAAGGGGAATTCACCCCTCCACTTT. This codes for CASSQKGNSPLHF.

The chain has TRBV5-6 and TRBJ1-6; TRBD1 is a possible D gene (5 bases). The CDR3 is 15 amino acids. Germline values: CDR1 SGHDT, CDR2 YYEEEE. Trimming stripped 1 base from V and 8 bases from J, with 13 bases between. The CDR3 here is CASSLLAGGDSPLHF. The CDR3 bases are TGTGCCAGCAGCTTGCTAGCCGGGGGGGATTCACCCCTCCACTTT.

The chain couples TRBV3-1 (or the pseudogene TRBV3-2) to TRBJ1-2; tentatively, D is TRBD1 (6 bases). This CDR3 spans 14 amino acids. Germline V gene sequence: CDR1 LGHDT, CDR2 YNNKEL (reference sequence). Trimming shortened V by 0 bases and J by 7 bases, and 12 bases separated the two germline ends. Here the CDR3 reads CASSQEGGPGGYTF. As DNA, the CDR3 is TGTGCCAGCAGCCAAGAAGGGGGACCGGGTGGCTACACCTTC.

The CDR3 protein is CASRDLAIQETQYF. CDR3 nucleotides: TGTGCCAGCAGGGACTTAGCGATCCAAGAGACCCAGTACTTC. This chain links TRBV6-5 with TRBJ2-5; D is possibly TRBD2 (5 bases). CDR3 length equals 14 residues. CDR1 MNHEY and CDR2 SVGAGI come from the germline V gene. V was clipped by 6 bases and J by 1 base, with 12 bases between them.

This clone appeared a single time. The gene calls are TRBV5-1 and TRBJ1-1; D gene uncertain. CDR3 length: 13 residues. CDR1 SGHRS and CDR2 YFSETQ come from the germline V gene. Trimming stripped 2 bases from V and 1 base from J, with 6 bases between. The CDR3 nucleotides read TGCGCCAGCAGCTTAACAGAGAACACTGAAGCTTTCTTT. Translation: CASSLTENTEAFF.

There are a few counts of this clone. CDR3 coding DNA: TGCAGCGCCCGACTAGCGGCGAACACCGGGGAGCTGTTTTTT. It yields the protein CSARLAANTGELFF. The chain uses TRBV29-1 and TRBJ2-2; TRBD2 aligns across 9 bases. CDR3 size: 14 residues. The germline V gene has CDR1 SQVTM and CDR2 ANQGSEA. V trimming: 7 bases; J trimming: 0 bases; junction bases outside the gene matches: 3.

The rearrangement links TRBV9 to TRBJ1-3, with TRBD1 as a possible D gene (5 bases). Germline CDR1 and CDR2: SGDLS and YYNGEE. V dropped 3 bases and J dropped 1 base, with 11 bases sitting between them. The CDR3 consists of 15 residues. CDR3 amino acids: CASSGTTESGNTIYF. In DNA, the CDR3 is TGTGCCAGCAGCGGAACGACAGAGTCTGGAAACACCATATATTTT.

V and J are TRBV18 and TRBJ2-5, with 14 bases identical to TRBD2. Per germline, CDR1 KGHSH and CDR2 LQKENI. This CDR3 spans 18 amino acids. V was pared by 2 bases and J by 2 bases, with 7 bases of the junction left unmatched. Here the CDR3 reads CASSPIGTSGSRQETQYF. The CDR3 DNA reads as TGTGCCAGCTCACCAATAGGGACTAGCGGGAGCCGGCAAGAGACCCAGTACTTC.

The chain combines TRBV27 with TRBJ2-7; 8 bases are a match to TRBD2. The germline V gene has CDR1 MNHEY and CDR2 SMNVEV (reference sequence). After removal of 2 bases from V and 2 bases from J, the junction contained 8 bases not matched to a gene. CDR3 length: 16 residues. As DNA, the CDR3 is TGTGCCAGCAGTTTAGCCCCTACGGGAGGGCCCTACGAGCAGTACTTC. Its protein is CASSLAPTGGPYEQYF.

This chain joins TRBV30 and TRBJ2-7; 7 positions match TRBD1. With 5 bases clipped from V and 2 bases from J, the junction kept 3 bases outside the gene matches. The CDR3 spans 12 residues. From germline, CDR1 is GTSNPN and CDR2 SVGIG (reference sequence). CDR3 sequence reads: CAWDRATYEQYF. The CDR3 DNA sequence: TGTGCCTGGGACAGGGCAACCTACGAGCAGTACTTC.

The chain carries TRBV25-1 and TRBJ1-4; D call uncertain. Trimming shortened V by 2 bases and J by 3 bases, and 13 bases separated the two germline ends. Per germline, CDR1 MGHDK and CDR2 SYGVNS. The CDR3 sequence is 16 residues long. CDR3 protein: CASSERKAMANEKLFF. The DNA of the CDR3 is TGTGCCAGCAGTGAACGAAAAGCTATGGCTAATGAAAAACTGTTTTTT. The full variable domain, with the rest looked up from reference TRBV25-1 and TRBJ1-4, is EADIYQTPRYLVIGTGKKITLECSQTMGHDKMYWYQQDPGMELHLIHYSYGVNSTEKGDLSSESTVSRIRTEHFPLTLESARPSHTSQYLCASSERKAMANEKLFFGSGTQLSVL.

The CDR3 nucleotides read TGTGCCAGCAGCCCGGGGGGCTCCCGCTCCTACGAGCAGTACTTC. Translated, it gives CASSPGGSRSYEQYF. The V call is TRBV7-9, the J call TRBJ2-7, with a weak D call TRBD2 (7 bases). The germline V and J ends were trimmed by 5 bases and 0 bases, with 14 bases remaining between them. CDR1 SEHNR and CDR2 FQNEAQ come from the germline V gene (reference sequence). The CDR3 has 15 residues.

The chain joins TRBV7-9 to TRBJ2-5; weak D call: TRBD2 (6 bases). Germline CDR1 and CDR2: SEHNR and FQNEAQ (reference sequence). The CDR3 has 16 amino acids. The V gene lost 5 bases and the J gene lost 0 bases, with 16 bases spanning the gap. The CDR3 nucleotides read TGTGCCAGCAGCGAGGGTCGGCTAGCGCACCAAGAGACCCAGTACTTC. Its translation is CASSEGRLAHQETQYF. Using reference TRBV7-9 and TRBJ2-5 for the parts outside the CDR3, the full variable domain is DTGVSQNPRHKITKRGQNVTFRCDPISEHNRLYWYRQTLGQGPEFLTYFQNEAQLEKSRLLSDRFSAERPKGSFSTLEIQRTEQGDSAMYLCASSEGRLAHQETQYFGPGTRLLVL.

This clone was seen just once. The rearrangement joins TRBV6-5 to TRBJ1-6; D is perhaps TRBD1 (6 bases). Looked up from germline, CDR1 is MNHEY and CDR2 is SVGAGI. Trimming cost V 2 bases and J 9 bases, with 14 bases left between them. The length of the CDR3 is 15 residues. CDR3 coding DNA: TGTGCCAGCAGTTACAGGGTTATAGGGGGTTCACCCCTCCACTTT. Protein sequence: CASSYRVIGGSPLHF.

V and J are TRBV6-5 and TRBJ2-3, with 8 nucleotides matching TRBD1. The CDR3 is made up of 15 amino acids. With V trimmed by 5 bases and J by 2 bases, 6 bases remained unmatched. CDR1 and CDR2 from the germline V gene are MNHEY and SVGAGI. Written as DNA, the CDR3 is TGTGCCAGCAGTCCCCAGACAGGGGCCACAGATACGCAGTATTTT. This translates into CASSPQTGATDTQYF.

The DNA of the CDR3 is TGTGCCAGCAGCTTGGCCGGGACAGGGGGCGCAGGGTCTGGAAACACCATATATTTT. Amino acids: CASSLAGTGGAGSGNTIYF. J is TRBJ1-3 and V is TRBV5-6, with 12 bases that match TRBD1. CDR1 is SGHDT, CDR2 YYEEEE, per germline. The V segment lost 0 bases and the J segment 1 base; nucleotides outside the gene matches: 8. This CDR3 comprises 19 residues.

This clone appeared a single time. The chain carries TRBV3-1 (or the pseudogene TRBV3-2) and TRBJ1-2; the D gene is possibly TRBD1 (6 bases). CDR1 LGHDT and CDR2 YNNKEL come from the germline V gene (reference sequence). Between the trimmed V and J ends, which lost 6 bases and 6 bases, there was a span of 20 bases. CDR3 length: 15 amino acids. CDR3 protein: CASRSRGMSGNGYTF. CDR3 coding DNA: TGTGCCAGCAGGTCCAGGGGCATGAGCGGGAATGGCTACACCTTC.

Written as DNA, the CDR3 is TGCGCCAGCAGCCCCGGGACATGGACCTACAATGAGCAGTTCTTC. It specifies CASSPGTWTYNEQFF. The rearrangement links TRBV4-1 to TRBJ2-1; tentatively, D is TRBD1 (6 bases). This CDR3 contains 15 residues. The germline V gene has CDR1 MGHRA and CDR2 YSYEKL. Between the trimmed V and J ends, which lost 4 bases and 2 bases, there was a span of 12 bases.

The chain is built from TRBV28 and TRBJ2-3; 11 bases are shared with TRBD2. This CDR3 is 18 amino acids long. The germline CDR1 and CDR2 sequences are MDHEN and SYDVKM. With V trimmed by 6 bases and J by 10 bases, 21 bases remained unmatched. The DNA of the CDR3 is TGTGCCAGCAGCCCAAGAGGGTTTGCGCTAGCGGGGGGCAAAGCGCAGTATTTT. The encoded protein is CASSPRGFALAGGKAQYF. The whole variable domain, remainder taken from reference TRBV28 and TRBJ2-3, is DVKVTQSSRYLVKRTGEKVFLECVQDMDHENMFWYRQDPGLGLRLIYFSYDVKMKEKGDIPEGYSVSREKKERFSLILESASTNQTSMYLCASSPRGFALAGGKAQYFGPGTRLTVL.

CDR3: CASTLRGGGLNTEAFF. The CDR3 DNA reads as TGTGCCAGTACCCTTCGTGGGGGCGGATTGAACACTGAAGCTTTCTTT. The chain joins TRBV19 to TRBJ1-1; D might be TRBD1 (6 bases). This CDR3 region has 16 residues. Germline CDR1 is LNHDA and CDR2 is SQIVND (reference sequence). V lost 7 bases to trimming and J lost 0 bases, with 18 bases between them.

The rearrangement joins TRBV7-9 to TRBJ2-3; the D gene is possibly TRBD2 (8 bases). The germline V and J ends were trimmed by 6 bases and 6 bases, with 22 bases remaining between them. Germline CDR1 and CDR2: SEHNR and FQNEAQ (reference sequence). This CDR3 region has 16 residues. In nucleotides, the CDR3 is TGTGCCAGCAGTAAAGGGGGACAGCGGGAGATGGATACGCAGTATTTT. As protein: CASSKGGQREMDTQYF.

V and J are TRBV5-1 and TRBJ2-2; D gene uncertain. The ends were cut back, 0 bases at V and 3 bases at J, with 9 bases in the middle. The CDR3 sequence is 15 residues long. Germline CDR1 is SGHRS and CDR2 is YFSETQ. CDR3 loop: CASSLVTVDTGELFF. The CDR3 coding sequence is TGCGCCAGCAGCTTGGTTACTGTTGACACCGGGGAGCTGTTTTTT.